This entry describes one T cell receptor beta chain. The antigen remains undetermined. A junction end diverges from the germline sequence, so it may reflect a read error. TCRdb re-derived calls from the reads in MiXCR, one entry per CDR3 protein. The sample consists of tens of thousands of distinct CDR3 sequences, 55% to 65% of them appearing once. The data stem from a study of type 1 regulatory T cells. The material sequenced was cultured non-Tr1 T cells, either the whole culture or a sorted T cell fraction (not recorded which). The receptor comes from a human donor in good health.

In nucleotides, the CDR3 is TGTGCCAGCAGCTTGGGACTAGCGGGAGGATTC. Its protein is CASSLGLAGGF. The chain employs TRBV5-5 and TRBJ2-1, with 13 bases fitting TRBD2. The CDR3 spans 11 residues. Germline V gene data show CDR1 as SGHKS and CDR2 as YYEKEE (reference sequence).